Listed below are T cell receptor beta chains from one sample, sequenced in a study of cytomegalovirus exposure and HLA in healthy donors. Libraries were prepared by immunoSEQ multiplex PCR; TCRdb keeps only in-frame clonotypes and omits some of them. The sample contains some 220,000 clones, just under 80% of which appear only once. Sequences were obtained from PBMCs. These receptors were taken from a boy aged 5 to 17 in good health and CMV-seronegative. CDR3s include the opening cysteine and the closing phenylalanine or tryptophan. The D gene is left open where the match is weak. Not every row has a clone size; where given, it reads once, few, many or a size class.

CDR3aa,CDR3nt,abundance,v_gene,d_gene,j_gene
CASSLVGGAGNTIYF,TGTGCCAGCAGCTTGGTAGGGGGAGCTGGAAACACCATATATTTT,once,TRBV5-6,-,TRBJ1-3
CASSPQGTTGELFF,TGTGCCAGCTCACCCCAGGGTACCACCGGGGAGCTGTTTTTT,-,TRBV18,-,TRBJ2-2
CASSLGPPGVLTYGYTF,TGCGCCAGCAGCTTGGGACCGCCAGGGGTCCTAACCTATGGCTACACCTTC,-,TRBV5-1,-,TRBJ1-2
CASRQDTLGYGYTF,TGTGCCAGCAGACAGGACACTCTGGGGTATGGCTACACCTTC,-,TRBV6-5,-,TRBJ1-2
CASSSKGLYTEAFF,TGTGCCAGCAGTTCCAAGGGGCTCTACACTGAAGCTTTCTTT,-,TRBV27,-,TRBJ1-1
CASSYPTGTSGYEQYF,TGTGCCAGCAGTTACCCCACCGGGACTAGCGGGTACGAGCAGTACTTC,-,TRBV6-5,TRBD2,TRBJ2-7
CAISEGREGNEAFF,TGTGCCATCAGTGAGGGCAGGGAAGGAAATGAAGCTTTCTTT,-,TRBV10-3,-,TRBJ1-1
CASKIRGPYYGYTF,TGTGCCAGCAAAATCAGGGGACCCTACTATGGCTACACCTTC,-,TRBV19,-,TRBJ1-2
CASSQPGQGVNEQFF,TGTGCCAGCAGCCAACCGGGACAGGGGGTCAATGAGCAGTTCTTC,once,TRBV7-2,TRBD1,TRBJ2-1
CASSPSPAAAAYEQYF,TGTGCCAGCAGCCCCTCCCCAGCGGCGGCGGCCTACGAGCAGTACTTC,-,TRBV7-3,-,TRBJ2-7
CASRRQNAYGYTF,TGTGCCAGCAGGAGACAGAACGCTTATGGCTACACCTTC,-,TRBV2,-,TRBJ1-2
CASSLDGRVGGANVLTF,TGCGCCAGCAGCTTGGATGGCAGGGTAGGAGGGGCCAACGTCCTGACTTTC,-,TRBV5-1,-,TRBJ2-6
CASSSGVTSARGYTF,TGCGCCAGCAGCTCGGGAGTGACGTCGGCTCGCGGCTACACCTTC,-,TRBV5-1,-,TRBJ1-2
CASSPGFGRQETQYF,TGTGCCAGCAGTCCGGGCTTCGGGAGACAAGAGACCCAGTACTTC,-,TRBV27,-,TRBJ2-5
CASSLGGQANQPQHF,TGTGCCAGCAGTTTAGGGGGACAGGCTAATCAGCCCCAGCATTTT,-,TRBV27,TRBD1,TRBJ1-5
CASSDRHSNQPQHF,TGTGCCAGCAGCGACAGGCATAGCAATCAGCCCCAGCATTTT,few,TRBV18,-,TRBJ1-5
CASSSPSSGGAGEQYF,TGTGCCAGCAGCTCCCCTTCTAGCGGGGGGGCCGGCGAGCAGTACTTC,few,TRBV7-9,TRBD2,TRBJ2-7
CASSTTRQGMGGYTF,TGTGCCAGTAGTACAACTCGACAGGGAATGGGTGGCTACACCTTC,-,TRBV19,TRBD1,TRBJ1-2
CASSQGQNYGYTF,TGCGCCAGCAGCCAGGGACAAAACTATGGCTACACCTTC,-,TRBV10-1,-,TRBJ1-2
CASSEYGSGLDGYTF,TGTGCCAGCAGTGAATATGGAAGCGGGCTGGATGGCTACACCTTC,-,TRBV25-1,-,TRBJ1-2
CASSHHRAFNEQFF,TGCGCCAGCAGCCACCACAGGGCCTTCAATGAGCAGTTCTTC,once,TRBV4-1,-,TRBJ2-1
CASSLVRRGSPPGGELFF,TGTGCCAGCAGCTTAGTTAGGCGCGGGAGCCCCCCGGGCGGGGAGCTGTTTTTT,-,TRBV7-9,TRBD2,TRBJ2-2
CASSVGTGGPRETQYF,TGTGCCAGCAGCGTAGGTACGGGAGGGCCTCGGGAGACCCAGTACTTC,-,TRBV9,TRBD2,TRBJ2-5
CASSRDRESYEQYF,TGTGCCAGCAGCCGGGACAGGGAGTCCTACGAGCAGTACTTC,-,TRBV6-5,TRBD1,TRBJ2-7
CASSLGGSSYEQYF,TGTGCCAGCAGCTTAGGAGGTAGCTCCTACGAGCAGTACTTC,-,TRBV13,-,TRBJ2-7
CASSPGHSETQYF,TGTGCCAGCTCGCCGGGACACTCGGAGACCCAGTACTTC,-,TRBV18,-,TRBJ2-5
CASSLTPDSYEQYF,TGTGCCAGCAGCTTGACCCCAGACTCCTACGAGCAGTACTTC,-,TRBV5-4,-,TRBJ2-7
CASSLGLSSTDTQYF,TGTGCCAGCAGCTTGGGGCTTTCAAGCACAGATACGCAGTATTTT,once,TRBV5-6,-,TRBJ2-3
CASSQVPGLAGVNEQFF,TGCGCCAGCAGTCAAGTACCGGGACTAGCGGGAGTAAATGAGCAGTTCTTC,-,TRBV23-1,TRBD2,TRBJ2-1
CASASDRYNEQFF,TGTGCCAGCGCTTCGGACAGGTACAATGAGCAGTTCTTC,-,TRBV6-6,TRBD1,TRBJ2-1
CASSAASGRGGEQYF,TGTGCCAGCAGCGCGGCTAGCGGGAGGGGGGGAGAGCAGTACTTC,-,TRBV7-6,TRBD2,TRBJ2-7
CSVGDRVHYGYTF,TGCAGCGTTGGGGACAGGGTTCACTATGGCTACACCTTC,few,TRBV29-1,TRBD1,TRBJ1-2
CASSGGGGIIDTEAFF,TGCGCCAGCAGCGGAGGAGGAGGGATAATTGACACTGAAGCTTTCTTT,-,TRBV4-1,-,TRBJ1-1
CASSDWRTGRRSSYEQYF,TGTGCCAGCAGTGACTGGAGGACGGGGAGGAGGAGCTCCTACGAGCAGTACTTC,once,TRBV2,-,TRBJ2-7
CASSYSTGRGADTQYF,TGTGCCAGCAGTTACTCTACCGGGAGGGGGGCAGATACGCAGTATTTT,-,TRBV6-5,TRBD2,TRBJ2-3
CASGLTGATGEQYF,TGTGCCAGCGGGCTGACAGGGGCAACCGGGGAGCAGTACTTC,-,TRBV28,TRBD1,TRBJ2-7
CASSPGVGAKETQYF,TGTGCCAGCAGCCCAGGGGTCGGGGCAAAAGAGACCCAGTACTTC,-,TRBV7-6,-,TRBJ2-5
CASSLGISGGEETQYF,TGTGCCAGCAGCTTAGGTATTAGCGGGGGGGAAGAGACCCAGTACTTC,few,TRBV11-3,TRBD2,TRBJ2-5
CASSFAGIPYEQYF,TGTGCCAGCAGTTTTGCGGGAATACCCTACGAGCAGTACTTC,-,TRBV27,-,TRBJ2-7
CASSLGASTDTQYF,TGTGCCAGCAGCCTGGGGGCTAGCACAGATACGCAGTATTTT,-,TRBV5-6,-,TRBJ2-3
CASRQDRGPTDQPQHF,TGTGCCAGCAGACAAGACAGGGGGCCTACAGATCAGCCCCAGCATTTT,-,TRBV27,TRBD1,TRBJ1-5
CASSLARENTEAFF,TGCGCCAGCAGCTTGGCACGCGAAAACACTGAAGCTTTCTTT,-,TRBV5-1,-,TRBJ1-1
CASSLQGGYNSPLHF,TGTGCCAGCAGCTTGCAGGGAGGGTATAATTCACCCCTCCACTTT,once,TRBV5-6,-,TRBJ1-6
CASSKRQGARDTEAFF,TGTGCCAGCAGCAAGCGCCAGGGGGCTCGGGACACTGAAGCTTTCTTT,-,TRBV21-1,-,TRBJ1-1
CAWREGGGYEQYF,TGTGCCTGGAGAGAGGGCGGGGGCTACGAGCAGTACTTC,-,TRBV30,TRBD2,TRBJ2-7
CAWSALRRDILKNSPLHF,TGTGCCTGGAGTGCCCTCAGACGGGACATTCTTAAGAATTCACCCCTCCACTTT,-,TRBV30,-,TRBJ1-6
CASSFQGGMSGNQPQHF,TGTGCCAGCAGCTTCCAGGGGGGTATGTCGGGCAATCAGCCCCAGCATTTT,-,TRBV7-9,TRBD1,TRBJ1-5
CASSLDRGIGEQYF,TGTGCCAGCAGCTTGGATAGGGGAATAGGCGAGCAGTACTTC,once,TRBV5-6,-,TRBJ2-7
CASSNTGREPQHF,TGTGCCAGCAGTAATACAGGGAGAGAGCCCCAGCATTTT,-,TRBV27,-,TRBJ1-5
CASSTGGQGAIFDGYTF,TGTGCCAGCAGCACGGGCGGGCAGGGGGCAATTTTTGATGGCTACACCTTC,few,TRBV7-9,TRBD1,TRBJ1-2
CASSPFGRGGRYNSPLHF,TGCGCCAGCAGCCCCTTCGGGAGGGGGGGGCGTTATAATTCACCCCTCCACTTT,-,TRBV4-1,-,TRBJ1-6
CASSTLTGPTEAFF,TGTGCCAGTAGTACCCTGACAGGGCCCACTGAAGCTTTCTTT,-,TRBV19,TRBD1,TRBJ1-1
CASSEGSVTEAFF,TGTGCCAGCAGTGAAGGTTCGGTCACTGAAGCTTTCTTT,-,TRBV6-1,-,TRBJ1-1
CASSIAGAGPHEQYF,TGTGCCAGTAGTATAGCTGGGGCAGGCCCCCACGAGCAGTACTTC,-,TRBV19,-,TRBJ2-7
CSVGPPGQGTEQYF,TGCAGCGTCGGCCCGCCGGGACAGGGCACCGAGCAGTACTTC,once,TRBV29-1,TRBD1,TRBJ2-7